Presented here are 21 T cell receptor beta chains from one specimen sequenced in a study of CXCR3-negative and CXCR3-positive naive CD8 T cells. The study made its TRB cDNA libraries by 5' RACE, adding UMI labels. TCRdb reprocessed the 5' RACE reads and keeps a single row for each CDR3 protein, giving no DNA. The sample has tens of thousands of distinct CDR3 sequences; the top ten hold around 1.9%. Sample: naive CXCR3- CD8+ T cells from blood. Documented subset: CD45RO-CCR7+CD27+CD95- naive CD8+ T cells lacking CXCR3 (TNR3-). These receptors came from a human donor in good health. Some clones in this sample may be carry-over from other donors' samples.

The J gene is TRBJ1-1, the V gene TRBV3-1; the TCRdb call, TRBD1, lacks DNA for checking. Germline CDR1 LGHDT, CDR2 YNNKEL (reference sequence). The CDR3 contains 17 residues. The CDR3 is CASSPRDRGPVNTEAFF.

The CDR3 sequence: CASSLAADTQYF. The chain links TRBV12-3 or TRBV12-4 to TRBJ2-3. The CDR3 extends over 12 amino acids.

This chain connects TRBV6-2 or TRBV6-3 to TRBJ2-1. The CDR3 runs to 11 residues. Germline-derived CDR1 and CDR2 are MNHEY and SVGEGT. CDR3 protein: CASSYGNEQFF.

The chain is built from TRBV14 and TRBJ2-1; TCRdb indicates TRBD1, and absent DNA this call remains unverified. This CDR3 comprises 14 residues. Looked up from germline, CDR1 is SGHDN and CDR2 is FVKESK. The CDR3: CASSQSQGIHEQYF.

The CDR3 is CASSEVGWQETQYF. The chain employs TRBV12-3 or TRBV12-4 and TRBJ2-3. The CDR3 has 14 amino acids.

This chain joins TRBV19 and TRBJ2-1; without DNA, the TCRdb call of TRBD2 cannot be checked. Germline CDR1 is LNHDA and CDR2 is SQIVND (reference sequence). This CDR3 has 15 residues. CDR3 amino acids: CASNEAGGAYNEQFF.

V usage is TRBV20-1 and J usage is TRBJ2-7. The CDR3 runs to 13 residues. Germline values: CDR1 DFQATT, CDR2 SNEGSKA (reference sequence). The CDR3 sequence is CSAREQVTYEQYF.

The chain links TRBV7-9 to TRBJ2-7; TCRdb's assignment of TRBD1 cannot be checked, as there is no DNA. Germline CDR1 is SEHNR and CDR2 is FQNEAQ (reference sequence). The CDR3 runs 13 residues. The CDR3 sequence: CASSLEGAAYHHF.

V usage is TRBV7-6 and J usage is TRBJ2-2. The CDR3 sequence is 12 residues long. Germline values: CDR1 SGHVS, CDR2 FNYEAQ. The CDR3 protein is CASRLATGELFF.

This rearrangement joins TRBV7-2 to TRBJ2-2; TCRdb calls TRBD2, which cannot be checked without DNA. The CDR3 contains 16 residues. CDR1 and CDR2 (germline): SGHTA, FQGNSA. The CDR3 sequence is CASSLGPGLNTGELFF.

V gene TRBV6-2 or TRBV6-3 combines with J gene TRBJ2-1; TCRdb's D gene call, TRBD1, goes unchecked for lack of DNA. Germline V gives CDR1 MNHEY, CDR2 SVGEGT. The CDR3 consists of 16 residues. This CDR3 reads CASSYRTGVEPYLQFF.

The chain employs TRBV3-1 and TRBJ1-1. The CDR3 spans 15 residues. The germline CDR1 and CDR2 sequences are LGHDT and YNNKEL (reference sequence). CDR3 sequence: CASSQEVGWNTEAFF. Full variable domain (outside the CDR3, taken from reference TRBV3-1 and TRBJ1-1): DTAVSQTPKYLVTQMGNDKSIKCEQNLGHDTMYWYKQDSKKFLKIMFSYNNKELIINETVPNRFSPKSPDKAHLNLHINSLELGDSAVYFCASSQEVGWNTEAFFGQGTRLTVV.

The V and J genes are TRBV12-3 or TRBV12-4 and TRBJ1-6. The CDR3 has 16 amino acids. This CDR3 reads CASSPDRSSYNSPLHF.

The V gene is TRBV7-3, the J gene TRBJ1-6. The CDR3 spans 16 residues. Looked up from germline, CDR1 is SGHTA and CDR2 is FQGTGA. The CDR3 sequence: CASSFRASSYNSPLHF.

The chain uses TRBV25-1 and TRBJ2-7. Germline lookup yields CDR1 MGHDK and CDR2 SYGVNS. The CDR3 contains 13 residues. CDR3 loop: CASSDAYSYEQYF.

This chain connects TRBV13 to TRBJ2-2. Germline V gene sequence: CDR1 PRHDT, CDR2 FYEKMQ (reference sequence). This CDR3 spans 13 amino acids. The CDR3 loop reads CASSTSNTGELFF.

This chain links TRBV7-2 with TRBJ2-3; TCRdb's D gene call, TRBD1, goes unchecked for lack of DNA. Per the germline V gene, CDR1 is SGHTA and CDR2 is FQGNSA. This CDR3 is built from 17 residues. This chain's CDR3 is CASSLPLAPTSTDTQYF.

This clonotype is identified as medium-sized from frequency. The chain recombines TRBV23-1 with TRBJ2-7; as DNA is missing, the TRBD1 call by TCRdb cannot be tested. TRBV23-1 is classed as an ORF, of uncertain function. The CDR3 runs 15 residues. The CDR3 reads CASSPNRGVGYEQYF.

The CDR3 reads CASSLTGGAEEQYF. The chain has TRBV7-3 and TRBJ2-7; TCRdb lists TRBD1, though no DNA is available to test this call. CDR1 is SGHTA, CDR2 FQGTGA, per germline. The CDR3 runs to 14 residues.

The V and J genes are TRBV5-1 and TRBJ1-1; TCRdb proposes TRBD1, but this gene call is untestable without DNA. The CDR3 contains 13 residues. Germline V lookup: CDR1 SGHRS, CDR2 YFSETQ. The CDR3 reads CASSLWGYTEAFF.

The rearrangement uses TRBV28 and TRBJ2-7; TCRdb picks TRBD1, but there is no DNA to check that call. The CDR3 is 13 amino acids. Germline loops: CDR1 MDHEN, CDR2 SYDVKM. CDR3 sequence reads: CASTGAGYYEQYF.